Following are 13 T cell receptor beta chains from one sample sequenced in a study of CDR3 diversity in severe acne. A single record per CDR3 protein comes from TCRdb applying MiXCR to the PCR reads. This sample has 90,000 or so distinct CDR3 sequences, with over 45% found just once. Sample: blood. Receptor source: a male donor in good health, serving as a control.

The chain couples TRBV15 to TRBJ2-7; TRBD2 aligns across 10 bases. This CDR3 region has 16 residues. Trimming cost V 5 bases and J 3 bases; bases outside gene matches: 10. Germline CDR1 reads LNHNV; CDR2 reads YYDKDF (reference sequence). The CDR3: CATSSRGPSGSYEQYF. The CDR3 DNA follows: TGTGCCACCAGCTCCAGGGGTCCTAGCGGGAGCTACGAGCAGTACTTC.

The chain carries TRBV11-2 and TRBJ2-5; D gene unclear. The germline V gene has CDR1 SGHAT and CDR2 FQNNGV. V gave up 8 bases and J gave up 1 base, with 14 bases separating them. The CDR3 is 14 residues long. The CDR3 is CASCLRAAQETQYF. The DNA of the CDR3 is TGTGCCAGCTGCCTCCGCGCAGCCCAAGAGACCCAGTACTTC.

The chain couples TRBV5-6 to TRBJ1-6; TRBD1 matches 7 bases. With V trimmed by 2 bases and J by 9 bases, 8 bases remained unmatched. The CDR3 runs to 15 residues. CDR1 SGHDT and CDR2 YYEEEE come from the germline V gene. DNA for the CDR3: TGTGCCAGCAGCTTCGGGGACAGCGCGAGTTCACCCCTCCACTTT. Protein sequence: CASSFGDSASSPLHF.

This clonotype was seen a few times. This rearrangement joins TRBV4-1 to TRBJ2-7; tentatively, D is TRBD2 (6 bases). The germline V gene encodes CDR1 MGHRA and CDR2 YSYEKL. This CDR3 is 14 amino acids long. V was shortened by 6 bases and J by 0 bases, with 12 bases between the two germline ends. CDR3 DNA sequence: TGCGCCAGCAGAAGAAGGACTACCTCCTACGAGCAGTACTTC. It is translated as CASRRRTTSYEQYF.

This clonotype is a singleton in its sample. The rearrangement links TRBV30 to TRBJ1-2; TRBD1 agrees at 8 bases. The CDR3 has 12 residues. CDR1 is GTSNPN and CDR2 is SVGIG in the germline V gene (reference sequence). V lost 7 bases and J lost 3; bases outside the gene matches: 4. CDR3 sequence reads: CASQGQDYGYTF. The CDR3 DNA sequence: TGTGCCTCCCAGGGACAGGACTATGGCTACACCTTC.

This clonotype was found once. The V call is TRBV9, the J call TRBJ1-1; no firm D call. The CDR3 totals 14 residues. V lost 4 bases and J 3 bases, leaving 13 bases between the germline ends. From germline, CDR1 is SGDLS and CDR2 YYNGEE. This CDR3 is CASSPQTGDTEAFF. The CDR3 bases are TGTGCCAGCAGCCCCCAAACGGGAGACACTGAAGCTTTCTTT.

The table lists this clonotype with many counts. The CDR3 reads CASSLHDATNEKLFF. DNA of the CDR3: TGTGCCAGCAGCTTACACGATGCAACTAATGAAAAACTGTTTTTT. This rearrangement joins TRBV7-8 to TRBJ1-4; no clear D gene. The V gene's germline CDR1 is SGHVS and CDR2 FQNEAQ. There are 15 residues in the CDR3. The V end was cut by 2 bases, the J end by 0 bases, with 7 bases between.

This clonotype has more than one count but fewer than ten. At one end the junction does not follow the germline gene, possibly because of a read error. The chain joins TRBV11-2 to TRBJ2-7, with 10 bases matching TRBD2. The germline V gene has CDR1 SGHAT and CDR2 FQNNGV. This CDR3 comprises 14 residues. DNA for the CDR3: TGTGCTAGCACTAGCGGGATGAGAGAGGACGAGCAGTACTTC. This codes for CASTSGMREDEQYF. Filled out from reference TRBV11-2 and TRBJ2-7, the complete variable domain reads EAGVAQSPRYKIIEKRQSVAFWCNPISGHATLYWYQQILGQGPKLLIQFQNNGVVDDSQLPKDRFSAERLKGVDSTLKIQPAKLEDSAVYLCASTSGMREDEQYFGPGTRLTVT.

Concerning this clonotype: An end of the junction does not agree with germline; a read error may underlie this. The chain is built from TRBV9 and TRBJ2-5; D possibly corresponds to TRBD2 (5 bases). The J call could be wrong; TRBJ2-7 is a better fit for the DNA end. The CDR3 length is 14 residues. Germline V lookup: CDR1 SGDLS, CDR2 YYNGEE. The CDR3 loop reads CASSVVGSSHEQYF. CDR3 nucleotides: TGTGCCAGCAGCGTAGTTGGGAGCTCCCACGAGCAGTACTTC.

This clonotype showed up many times. The rearrangement links TRBV2 to TRBJ2-2; 7 bases map to TRBD1. Germline V gives CDR1 SNHLY, CDR2 FYNNEI. Losses at the gene ends were 5 bases for V and 0 bases for J; bases not matched to a gene: 3. This CDR3 is built from 15 residues. The CDR3 here is CASSSDRANTGELFF. The CDR3 DNA is TGTGCCAGCAGTTCCGACAGGGCGAACACCGGGGAGCTGTTTTTT.

This clonotype occurred once. The genes are TRBV9 and TRBJ1-2; D gene ambiguous. The CDR3 has 13 residues. Germline CDR1 reads SGDLS; CDR2 reads YYNGEE. With 6 bases removed from V and 4 bases from J, the gap between germline ends came to 13 bases. The DNA for the CDR3 is TGTGCCAGCACCGGATCGGGCTCCTATGGCTACACCTTC. Translating it yields CASTGSGSYGYTF. The whole variable domain, filled in from reference TRBV9 and TRBJ1-2, reads DSGVTQTPKHLITATGQRVTLRCSPRSGDLSVYWYQQSLDQGLQFLIQYYNGEERAKGNILERFSAQQFPDLHSELNLSSLELGDSALYFCASTGSGSYGYTFGSGTRLTVV.

This clonotype was detected ten times or more. V gene TRBV5-5 combines with J gene TRBJ2-7; 7 bases line up with TRBD2. Germline V gives CDR1 SGHKS, CDR2 YYEKEE (reference sequence). CDR3 length equals 16 residues. The V segment lost 1 base and the J segment 0 bases; nucleotides outside the gene matches: 7. The CDR3 reads CASSLKAGPASYEQYF. The CDR3 DNA sequence: TGTGCCAGCAGCTTGAAAGCGGGGCCTGCCTCCTACGAGCAGTACTTC.

The chain couples TRBV25-1 to TRBJ1-2; D may be TRBD1 (5 bases). The CDR3 is made up of 13 amino acids. CDR1 MGHDK and CDR2 SYGVNS come from the germline V gene. The V end lost 8 bases, the J end lost 4 bases, and 14 bases lay between the germline ends. The CDR3 coding sequence is TGTGCCAGCTCACCACAAGGGGTCTATGGCTACACCTTC. This gives the protein CASSPQGVYGYTF.